This T cell receptor (beta chain) was captured in a study of cytomegalovirus exposure and HLA in healthy donors. General study points: A few V segments could not be told apart, such as TRBV6-2 and TRBV6-3, and were left out. Specific recognition of CMV antigens was confirmed in vitro for three chains (all CMV-associated).

V shed 7 bases and J shed 12 bases, with 21 bases lying between them. This CDR3 is 14 amino acids long. CDR1 SNHLY and CDR2 FYNNEI come from the germline V gene. With 60 Vbeta and 13 Jbeta primers, the PCR was carried out. Assay: immunoSEQ multiplex PCR; the TCRdb copy retains only in-frame clones and omits some. The repertoire holds some 100,000 clones, around 62% seen once, with about 5.4% in the top ten. About this clone: Its cognate antigen is unknown.

The sequencing input was PBMCs. The receptor comes from a woman in her twenties or thirties in good health and CMV-seropositive. The chain uses TRBV2 and TRBJ1-4; D unresolved. The CDR3 nucleotides read TGTGCCAGCATCCAAGGACCTATTAGCGGAGAACTGTTTTTT. This gives the protein CASIQGPISGELFF.